These 7 T cell receptor beta chains originate from one sample sequenced in a study of shared clonotypes between healthy human individuals. The naive CD8 subset, CD45RO-negative cells positively selected for CCR7, excluded terminally differentiated effector memory CD45RA+ cells. TCRdb's copy holds only in-frame clones and misses some; the assay was immunoSEQ multiplex PCR. The sample holds about 2.2 million clones, just under 95% seen once. Sequencing was carried out using naive CD8+ T cells from PBMCs. The receptors shown here come from a man aged 18 to 29 in good health. Some clones in this sample may be carry-over from other donors' samples.

The chain is built from TRBV19 and TRBJ2-1; the match to TRBD2 covers 7 bases. The germline gives CDR1 LNHDA, CDR2 SQIVND (reference sequence). The CDR3 has 17 residues. The trim removed 3 bases at V and 0 bases at J, leaving 8 bases unmatched. The CDR3 spells CASSIILAFSSYNEQFF. The CDR3 DNA reads TGTGCCAGTAGTATCATACTAGCGTTCAGCTCCTACAATGAGCAGTTCTTC.

This clone occurred once. The rearrangement links TRBV7-8 to TRBJ2-7; 7 nucleotides align to TRBD2. V was clipped by 1 base and J by 3 bases; unmatched bases: 9. The germline V gene has CDR1 SGHVS and CDR2 FQNEAQ. The CDR3 is made up of 16 amino acids. The CDR3 nucleotides are TGTGCCAGCAGCTTAGGAGGGCTAGCGGACCACTACGAGCAGTACTTC. It is translated as CASSLGGLADHYEQYF.

The V and J genes are TRBV7-9 and TRBJ2-5; possible D gene TRBD1, 6 bases. The germline V gene has CDR1 SEHNR and CDR2 FQNEAQ (reference sequence). Trimming left V 5 bases short and J 2 bases short, with 15 bases between. This CDR3 is built from 15 residues. CDR3 DNA sequence: TGTGCCAGCAGCGGCCGGACAGCTCTACAAGAGACCCAGTACTTC. It translates to CASSGRTALQETQYF.

The V gene is TRBV30, the J gene TRBJ1-5; TRBD1 is a possible D gene (6 bases). The V and J ends lost 1 base and 1 base respectively, with 8 bases between them. Germline V gene data show CDR1 as GTSNPN and CDR2 as SVGIG (reference sequence). This CDR3 comprises 14 residues. CDR3 protein: CAWSAGQSNQPQHF. CDR3 DNA: TGTGCCTGGAGTGCCGGACAGAGCAATCAGCCCCAGCATTTT.

The CDR3 DNA follows: TGTGCCAGCAGTGAGGGTTGGCGGAGGGGGGACAATGAGCAGTTCTTC. Translation: CASSEGWRRGDNEQFF. This chain joins TRBV6-1 and TRBJ2-1, with D perhaps being TRBD1 or TRBD2 (6 bases each). The CDR3 length is 16 residues. V was cut by 3 bases and J by 5 bases, with 17 bases left in between. The germline gives CDR1 MNHNS, CDR2 SASEGT.

This clone was counted a few times. The chain uses TRBV18 and TRBJ2-7; tentatively, D is TRBD1 (6 bases). The CDR3 length is 15 residues. The V gene lost 1 base and the J gene lost 2 bases, with 12 bases spanning the gap. Germline lookup yields CDR1 KGHSH and CDR2 LQKENI. In DNA form, the CDR3 reads TGTGCCAGCTCACCACTAGAGACAGGTACCTACGAGCAGTACTTC. The encoded protein is CASSPLETGTYEQYF. The entire variable domain, with the rest obtained from reference TRBV18 and TRBJ2-7, is as follows: NAGVMQNPRHLVRRRGQEARLRCSPMKGHSHVYWYRQLPEEGLKFMVYLQKENIIDESGMPKERFSAEFPKEGPSILRIQQVVRGDSAAYFCASSPLETGTYEQYFGPGTRLTVT.

This clone was observed a handful of times. This CDR3 reads CASSPQFSGNTIYF. CDR3 bases: TGTGCCAGCAGTCCTCAGTTCTCTGGAAACACCATATATTTT. The gene calls are TRBV27 and TRBJ1-3; the D is unclear. Germline V gives CDR1 MNHEY, CDR2 SMNVEV (reference sequence). V lost 5 bases and J 0 bases, leaving 8 bases between the germline ends. The length of the CDR3 is 14 residues.